This T cell receptor beta chain comes out of a study of T cells in narcolepsy. On the study more broadly: Patients with NT1 or NT2 and healthy control donors were enrolled. Study outcomes and limitations: Some memory CD4+ repertoires had no autoreactive clone sequences. HCRT-specific and TRIB2-specific autoreactive clonotypes appeared among same-patient CSF and blood CD4+ clonotypes.

CDR1 MGHRA and CDR2 YSYEKL come from the germline V gene. The CDR3 has 20 amino acids. The germline V and J ends were trimmed by 0 bases and 0 bases, with 23 bases remaining between them. Only in-frame clones appear in the TCRdb table, and some are missing; sequencing was by immunoSEQ multiplex PCR. This table holds about 29,000 clones, 80% to 90% found once. The table lists this clone with a count of one. What it recognizes is unknown. The V and J genes are TRBV4-1 and TRBJ1-1, with D possibly TRBD1 on 5 matching bases. Sequenced input: memory (CD45RA-) CD4+ T cells from blood. The sequence was obtained from a human donor in good health. The CDR3 here is CASSQDGADVRRVVNTEAFF. The CDR3 DNA reads TGCGCCAGCAGCCAAGATGGGGCCGATGTCAGGCGGGTCGTGAACACTGAAGCTTTCTTT.